This record looks at one TCR beta chain sequence and its context. The data derive from a study of PD-L1 blockade in urothelial cancer. Across the whole study: About 85% of the roughly 30 patients comprised males who had bladder-origin urothelial cancer. Prior exposure to chemotherapy in patients amounted to 0 to 3 regimens received. Typically, measured as a median, blood samples had approximately 130,000 T cells.

TCRdb's table, derived via immunoSEQ multiplex PCR, lists solely in-frame clones and lacks some. This sample carries about 29,000 clones, around 87% of them seen once, and the ten largest clones take less than 4%. All patients handed over anywhere from 1 to 8 samples, pretreatment and on-treatment. Material: PBMCs, obtained around atezolizumab (anti-PD-L1) treatment. This sequence originates from a man aged 45-65 years with urothelial cancer.

The CDR3 DNA reads TGTGCCAGTAGTCCGTGGGACACCTACGAGCAGTACTTC. Translating gives CASSPWDTYEQYF. V is TRBV19 and J is TRBJ2-7; possible D gene TRBD1, 6 bases. The CDR3 length is 13 residues. V shed 5 bases and J shed 2 bases, with 10 bases lying between them. The germline gives CDR1 LNHDA, CDR2 SQIVND (reference sequence).